This entry is about one T cell receptor (beta chain). The data stem from a study of blood T cells in healthy people across ages. The second PCR ran about 6 to 12 cycles with a sample-barcoded 5' primer and J-beta primers. Each CDR3 protein is one row after TCRdb ran MiXCR on the 5' RACE reads. Among some 940,000 distinct CDR3 sequences listed, 29% were seen once. A minimum of 7 million PBMCs was isolated per sample. The germline CDR1 and CDR2 sequences are SGDLS and YYNGEE. After removal of 3 bases from V and 5 bases from J, the junction contained 10 bases not matched to a gene. The CDR3 runs to 16 residues. The same data also contributed to another study, on T cells of mothers and their children.

Sequenced input: blood. This chain uses TRBV9 with TRBJ2-5; 10 nucleotides match TRBD1. This receptor was taken from a woman between 40 and 55 years old in good health. The CDR3 sequence is CASSGDRDRGWETQYF. CDR3 coding DNA: TGTGCCAGCAGCGGAGACCGGGACAGGGGATGGGAGACCCAGTACTTC. Filled out from reference TRBV9 and TRBJ2-5, the complete variable domain reads DSGVTQTPKHLITATGQRVTLRCSPRSGDLSVYWYQQSLDQGLQFLIQYYNGEERAKGNILERFSAQQFPDLHSELNLSSLELGDSALYFCASSGDRDRGWETQYFGPGTRLLVL.